Listed below are T cell receptor beta chains from one sample, sequenced in a study of cytomegalovirus exposure and HLA in healthy donors. Only in-frame clones appear in the TCRdb table, and some are missing; sequencing was by immunoSEQ multiplex PCR. The sample contains around 180,000 clones, around 79% of which appear only once. The sequenced sample was PBMCs. These receptors were collected from a woman aged 45-65 years in good health and CMV-seronegative. The CDR3 runs from the conserved cysteine through the conserved F or W. Fields, in order: clone size, J gene, V gene, D gene, CDR3 DNA, CDR3 protein. The D gene is left open where the match is weak. Only part of the rows carry a size: once, few, many, or a class if the clone is expanded.

abundance: few; j_gene: TRBJ1-2; v_gene: TRBV6-5; d_gene: .; CDR3nt: TGTGCCAGCAGCCGGGGGGGAGCCTATGGCTACACCTTC; CDR3aa: CASSRGGAYGYTF
abundance: .; j_gene: TRBJ2-3; v_gene: TRBV29-1; d_gene: TRBD2; CDR3nt: TGCAGCGTTCGAGCGGGAGTCCGCACAGATACGCAGTATTTT; CDR3aa: CSVRAGVRTDTQYF
abundance: .; j_gene: TRBJ2-5; v_gene: TRBV27; d_gene: .; CDR3nt: TGTGCCAGCGGTTGGCCACAAGAGACCCAGTACTTC; CDR3aa: CASGWPQETQYF
abundance: .; j_gene: TRBJ2-5; v_gene: TRBV19; d_gene: .; CDR3nt: TGTGCCAGTAGTATGTGGGGCAACAGGGAGACCCAGTACTTC; CDR3aa: CASSMWGNRETQYF
abundance: .; j_gene: TRBJ2-3; v_gene: TRBV30; d_gene: .; CDR3nt: TGTGCCTGGAGACCAAGCGGAGGCACAGATACGCAGTATTTT; CDR3aa: CAWRPSGGTDTQYF
abundance: .; j_gene: TRBJ2-3; v_gene: TRBV29-1; d_gene: TRBD2; CDR3nt: TGCAGCGCAGAGACGGGGGGGGCAGATACGCAGTATTTT; CDR3aa: CSAETGGADTQYF
abundance: .; j_gene: TRBJ2-7; v_gene: TRBV28; d_gene: .; CDR3nt: TGTGCCAGCAGCCGCCACGGTCAATTCTCCTACGAGCAGTACTTC; CDR3aa: CASSRHGQFSYEQYF
abundance: once; j_gene: TRBJ2-1; v_gene: TRBV5-4; d_gene: .; CDR3nt: TGTGCCAGCAGCTTGGACAGGGGGGGAGTCAATGAGCAGTTCTTC; CDR3aa: CASSLDRGGVNEQFF
abundance: .; j_gene: TRBJ1-4; v_gene: TRBV7-8; d_gene: TRBD1; CDR3nt: TGTGCCAGCAGCGTCACAGGGGGAGGTGAAAAACTGTTTTTT; CDR3aa: CASSVTGGGEKLFF
abundance: .; j_gene: TRBJ1-1; v_gene: TRBV5-1; d_gene: .; CDR3nt: TGCGCCAGCAGAGTCATGGACTTGAACACTGAAGCTTTCTTT; CDR3aa: CASRVMDLNTEAFF
abundance: few; j_gene: TRBJ2-1; v_gene: TRBV28; d_gene: TRBD2; CDR3nt: TGTGCCAGCAGTAGCGGGGGTTACTACAATGAGCAGTTCTTC; CDR3aa: CASSSGGYYNEQFF
abundance: .; j_gene: TRBJ2-2; v_gene: TRBV28; d_gene: .; CDR3nt: TGTGCCAGCAGTGCTGGCCGCACCGGGGAGCTGTTTTTT; CDR3aa: CASSAGRTGELFF
abundance: .; j_gene: TRBJ2-7; v_gene: TRBV6-1; d_gene: TRBD1; CDR3nt: TGTGCCAGCGCCCGGGACAGGGCGTCCTACGAGCAGTACTTC; CDR3aa: CASARDRASYEQYF
abundance: .; j_gene: TRBJ1-4; v_gene: TRBV4-3; d_gene: .; CDR3nt: TGCGCCAGCAGCTTTTTTTTGGGGGGGCAAGGTGAAAAACTGTTTTTT; CDR3aa: CASSFFLGGQGEKLFF
abundance: once; j_gene: TRBJ2-5; v_gene: TRBV5-1; d_gene: .; CDR3nt: TGCGCCAGCAGCTTGAGACAGCAAGAGACCCAGTACTTC; CDR3aa: CASSLRQQETQYF
abundance: few; j_gene: TRBJ2-3; v_gene: TRBV6-5; d_gene: .; CDR3nt: TGTGCCAGCAGCTACACCACAGGTCTCACAGATACGCAGTATTTT; CDR3aa: CASSYTTGLTDTQYF
abundance: .; j_gene: TRBJ1-5; v_gene: TRBV7-9; d_gene: .; CDR3nt: TGTGCCAGCAGCTCGGGGGATCAGCCCCAGCATTTT; CDR3aa: CASSSGDQPQHF
abundance: .; j_gene: TRBJ2-1; v_gene: TRBV5-1; d_gene: .; CDR3nt: TGCGCCAGCAGCCCGGGCCACGGGAGCTCCTACAATGAGCAGTTCTTC; CDR3aa: CASSPGHGSSYNEQFF
abundance: .; j_gene: TRBJ1-2; v_gene: TRBV27; d_gene: .; CDR3nt: TGTGCCAGCAGTTTATATCGGACGGAGGATGGCTACACCTTC; CDR3aa: CASSLYRTEDGYTF
abundance: few; j_gene: TRBJ1-2; v_gene: TRBV2; d_gene: TRBD1; CDR3nt: TGTGCCAGCAGTGACAGGGGGCAATATGGCTACACCTTC; CDR3aa: CASSDRGQYGYTF
abundance: .; j_gene: TRBJ1-1; v_gene: TRBV18; d_gene: .; CDR3nt: TGTGCCAGCTCACCCTATTCAGCGGGGAACACTGAAGCTTTCTTT; CDR3aa: CASSPYSAGNTEAFF
abundance: .; j_gene: TRBJ2-3; v_gene: TRBV19; d_gene: .; CDR3nt: TGTGCCAGTAGTATAAACTACCAAGATACGCAGTATTTT; CDR3aa: CASSINYQDTQYF
abundance: .; j_gene: TRBJ2-3; v_gene: TRBV2; d_gene: .; CDR3nt: TGTGCCAGCAGGTCGGAGGCAGATACGCAGTATTTT; CDR3aa: CASRSEADTQYF
abundance: .; j_gene: TRBJ1-1; v_gene: TRBV4-1; d_gene: .; CDR3nt: TGCGCCAGCAGCCAACAACAGGGTTTGAACACTGAAGCTTTCTTT; CDR3aa: CASSQQQGLNTEAFF
abundance: .; j_gene: TRBJ2-4; v_gene: TRBV4-1; d_gene: TRBD2; CDR3nt: TGCGCCAGCAGCCTAGCAGGGCTAGCGGGGGGGGTGGCCAAAAACATTCAGTACTTC; CDR3aa: CASSLAGLAGGVAKNIQYF
abundance: .; j_gene: TRBJ2-3; v_gene: TRBV5-1; d_gene: .; CDR3nt: TGCGCCAGCAGCTTGGGGGGGGTCGGAAGCACAGATACGCAGTATTTT; CDR3aa: CASSLGGVGSTDTQYF
abundance: .; j_gene: TRBJ2-7; v_gene: TRBV4-1; d_gene: TRBD2; CDR3nt: TGCGCCAGCAACCAAGATAGCGGGAGGGCCGGGCCCGAGCAGTACTTC; CDR3aa: CASNQDSGRAGPEQYF
abundance: .; j_gene: TRBJ2-2; v_gene: TRBV7-9; d_gene: TRBD2; CDR3nt: TGTGCCAGCAGCCGACCGCTAGCGGGAATGCGATTCGGCGGGGAGCTGTTTTTT; CDR3aa: CASSRPLAGMRFGGELFF
abundance: .; j_gene: TRBJ1-1; v_gene: TRBV5-1; d_gene: .; CDR3nt: TGCGCCAGCAGCGAGCAGGGGCTTAAGACTGAAGCTTTCTTT; CDR3aa: CASSEQGLKTEAFF
abundance: .; j_gene: TRBJ1-2; v_gene: TRBV19; d_gene: .; CDR3nt: TGTGCCAGTAGTATTGGCGGAGGTCATGGCTACACCTTC; CDR3aa: CASSIGGGHGYTF
abundance: few; j_gene: TRBJ2-3; v_gene: TRBV5-4; d_gene: TRBD1; CDR3nt: TGTGCCAGCAGCTTGGCCGGGGACAGAGGAACGCAGTATTTT; CDR3aa: CASSLAGDRGTQYF
abundance: .; j_gene: TRBJ1-1; v_gene: TRBV7-2; d_gene: .; CDR3nt: TGTGCCAGCAGCTATCCCATCGGAGTTGAAGCTTTCTTT; CDR3aa: CASSYPIGVEAFF
abundance: .; j_gene: TRBJ2-3; v_gene: TRBV11-2; d_gene: .; CDR3nt: TGTGCCAGCAGCCCCCACGCCGGAGATACGCAGTATTTT; CDR3aa: CASSPHAGDTQYF
abundance: .; j_gene: TRBJ1-1; v_gene: TRBV7-9; d_gene: .; CDR3nt: TGTGCCAGCAGCCCCCAGTCAGGCGCTTTCTTT; CDR3aa: CASSPQSGAFF
abundance: .; j_gene: TRBJ2-3; v_gene: TRBV5-1; d_gene: TRBD2; CDR3nt: TGCGCCAGCAGTTTGGCTCTAGCGGGAGGCGCAGATACGCAGTATTTT; CDR3aa: CASSLALAGGADTQYF
abundance: .; j_gene: TRBJ1-1; v_gene: TRBV7-9; d_gene: .; CDR3nt: TGTGCCACCATTCCTGGGGACCGGGAGATGAACACTGAAGCTTTCTTT; CDR3aa: CATIPGDREMNTEAFF
abundance: .; j_gene: TRBJ2-1; v_gene: TRBV4-2; d_gene: .; CDR3nt: TGTGCCAGCAGCCAAGAGGGGGGACTCCTAGTGAGCTCCTACAATGAGCAGTTCTTC; CDR3aa: CASSQEGGLLVSSYNEQFF
abundance: .; j_gene: TRBJ1-5; v_gene: TRBV7-2; d_gene: TRBD1; CDR3nt: TGTGCCAGCAGCTTCGCAGGGGGATATAATCAGCCCCAGCATTTT; CDR3aa: CASSFAGGYNQPQHF
abundance: .; j_gene: TRBJ1-1; v_gene: TRBV7-3; d_gene: .; CDR3nt: TGTGCCAGCAGCTCAGATATTACCATGAACACTGAAGCTTTCTTT; CDR3aa: CASSSDITMNTEAFF
abundance: .; j_gene: TRBJ2-5; v_gene: TRBV21-1; d_gene: .; CDR3nt: TGTGCCAGCCTCCTCCTTGGAGGTAAAGAGACCCAGTACTTC; CDR3aa: CASLLLGGKETQYF
abundance: few; j_gene: TRBJ2-1; v_gene: TRBV28; d_gene: TRBD2; CDR3nt: TGTGCCAGCAGTCCCCATATGGGAGAACGGGGGGGCCTAGGTAACGAGCAGTTCTTC; CDR3aa: CASSPHMGERGGLGNEQFF
abundance: .; j_gene: TRBJ2-1; v_gene: TRBV5-4; d_gene: TRBD1; CDR3nt: TGTGCCAGCAGCATCGGACAGGGGGGTTACAATGAGCAGTTCTTC; CDR3aa: CASSIGQGGYNEQFF
abundance: .; j_gene: TRBJ1-5; v_gene: TRBV7-2; d_gene: TRBD1; CDR3nt: TGTGCCAGCAGGACCCGGTGGAGGGGGCGAGGTCAGCCCCAGCATTTT; CDR3aa: CASRTRWRGRGQPQHF
abundance: once; j_gene: TRBJ1-3; v_gene: TRBV9; d_gene: .; CDR3nt: TGTGCCAGCAGCGTAGATTCTAGAAAATCTGGAAACACCATATATTTT; CDR3aa: CASSVDSRKSGNTIYF
abundance: .; j_gene: TRBJ1-4; v_gene: TRBV28; d_gene: TRBD1; CDR3nt: TGTGCCAGCAGTGGCGGGACAGGATACCCCAGTAATGAAAAACTGTTTTTT; CDR3aa: CASSGGTGYPSNEKLFF
abundance: .; j_gene: TRBJ1-2; v_gene: TRBV6-1; d_gene: .; CDR3nt: TGTGCCAGCAGTCCCGCCGGCTCAGGGGCGGGTGGCTACACCTTC; CDR3aa: CASSPAGSGAGGYTF
abundance: .; j_gene: TRBJ2-1; v_gene: TRBV28; d_gene: TRBD1; CDR3nt: TGTGCCTCCGCATCCGGGACAGGGTGGGGTGAGCAGTTCTTC; CDR3aa: CASASGTGWGEQFF
abundance: .; j_gene: TRBJ2-7; v_gene: TRBV21-1; d_gene: .; CDR3nt: TGTGCCAGCAGGGCGGACAGGACGGGACTCTCCTACGAGCAGTACTTC; CDR3aa: CASRADRTGLSYEQYF
abundance: .; j_gene: TRBJ2-1; v_gene: TRBV19; d_gene: TRBD2; CDR3nt: TGTGCCAGTAGTATAGGGACTAGCGGGAGTAGGAATGAGCAGTTCTTC; CDR3aa: CASSIGTSGSRNEQFF
abundance: .; j_gene: TRBJ2-4; v_gene: TRBV14; d_gene: .; CDR3nt: TGTGCCAGCAGCCAAGTGGGCTCTTTAGCCAAAAACATTCAGTACTTC; CDR3aa: CASSQVGSLAKNIQYF